These 32 T cell receptor beta chains share one sample of origin, sequenced in a study of T-cell memory formation after mild COVID-19. TCRdb reprocessed the 5' RACE reads via MiXCR and lists one record per CDR3 protein. The sample has around 390,000 distinct CDR3 sequences; roughly 15% are singletons. The sequenced sample was PBMCs or a T cell subset sorted from them (not recorded which). The origin of the receptors is a man in his late teens or twenties who had mild COVID-19 (a few samples of this study predate the infection). Cell type and time point are not known.

The V call is TRBV12-3 or TRBV12-4, the J call TRBJ1-4; unclear D gene. Trimming took off 6 bases at V and 7 bases at J, with 21 bases between the two ends. The CDR3 loop spans 16 amino acids. CDR3 protein: CASRYGRLEGVEKLFF. The CDR3 nucleotides read TGTGCCAGCAGATACGGACGATTGGAGGGAGTTGAAAAACTGTTTTTT.

The chain joins TRBV7-6 to TRBJ2-1; tentative D call: TRBD1 (5 bases). The germline V gene encodes CDR1 SGHVS and CDR2 FNYEAQ. V was clipped by 5 bases and J by 5 bases, with 13 bases between them. The CDR3 has 14 amino acids. CDR3 sequence reads: CASSQGNANNEQFF. The CDR3 DNA sequence: TGTGCCAGCAGCCAGGGAAACGCCAACAATGAGCAGTTCTTC.

In its sample, this clonotype was seen once. The germline gene is not matched at one end of the junction; a read error may be the cause. V is TRBV18 and J is TRBJ1-6, with D uncertain. Looked up from germline, CDR1 is KGHSH and CDR2 is LQKENI. This CDR3 spans 15 amino acids. The CDR3 loop reads CDSSPSLNTGSPLHF. The CDR3 DNA reads as TGTGACAGCTCACCATCGCTCAACACGGGTTCACCCCTCCACTTT.

The chain is built from TRBV5-1 and TRBJ2-7, with 12 bases aligning to TRBD2. This CDR3 has 16 amino acids. Germline V gene data show CDR1 as SGHRS and CDR2 as YFSETQ. J lost 0 bases, V lost 0 bases, and 1 base had no gene match. CDR3 coding DNA: TGCGCCAGCAGCTTGGGACTAGCGGGGGTCTCCTACGAGCAGTACTTC. This codes for CASSLGLAGVSYEQYF.

The rearrangement links TRBV20-1 to TRBJ1-6, with 9 bases lining up with TRBD1. Looked up from germline, CDR1 is DFQATT and CDR2 is SNEGSKA (reference sequence). The CDR3 contains 13 residues. Losses at the gene ends were 7 bases for V and 12 bases for J; bases not matched to a gene: 10. CDR3 DNA sequence: TGCAGTGACGGGACAGGGCGAGGGGGACCCCTCCACTTT. This codes for CSDGTGRGGPLHF.

This clonotype was observed a few times. The chain employs TRBV4-2 and TRBJ2-5; tentative D call: TRBD2 (6 bases). Germline V CDR1 and CDR2: LGHNA, YNFKEQ. V was cut by 1 base and J by 5 bases, with 8 bases left in between. CDR3 size: 13 residues. The CDR3 nucleotides are TGTGCCAGCAGCCAAGGCGGGGAGGAGACCCAGTACTTC. Its protein product is CASSQGGEETQYF.

V usage is TRBV5-1 and J usage is TRBJ2-7; TRBD2 matches 7 bases. The germline V gene encodes CDR1 SGHRS and CDR2 YFSETQ. V lost 0 bases and J lost 0; bases outside the gene matches: 3. There are 15 residues in the CDR3. CDR3 DNA sequence: TGCGCCAGCAGCTTGGCCCAGCGGGGCTCCTACGAGCAGTACTTC. Its translation is CASSLAQRGSYEQYF.

The rearrangement uses TRBV7-3 and TRBJ2-3, with 13 bases fitting TRBD2. Trimming took 3 bases from V and 4 from J; bases not matched to a gene: 1. The germline CDR1 and CDR2 sequences are SGHTA and FQGTGA. This CDR3 is built from 15 residues. In DNA form, the CDR3 reads TGTGCCAGCAGCTTCGGGACTAGCGGGGCAGATACGCAGTATTTT. Translating gives CASSFGTSGADTQYF.

The V call is TRBV6-5, the J call TRBJ2-7, with 11 bases fitting TRBD2. After removal of 3 bases from V and 2 bases from J, the junction contained 3 bases not matched to a gene. The CDR3 extends over 15 amino acids. Germline V lookup: CDR1 MNHEY, CDR2 SVGAGI. The CDR3 DNA sequence: TGTGCCAGCAGTTATAGCGGGGGGGCCCCCTACGAGCAGTACTTC. This encodes CASSYSGGAPYEQYF.

In its sample, this clonotype was seen a few times. The chain links TRBV12-3 or TRBV12-4 to TRBJ1-2; the D gene is possibly TRBD1 (5 bases). Trimming took off 6 bases at V and 1 base at J, with 18 bases between the two ends. The CDR3 runs 16 residues. The CDR3 loop is CASSSEQWDGNYGYTF. The CDR3 DNA follows: TGTGCCAGCAGCTCTGAACAGTGGGACGGTAACTATGGCTACACCTTC.

This clonotype was detected only a few times. The chain is built from TRBV6-2 or TRBV6-3 and TRBJ2-5, with TRBD2 identical over 14 bases. The CDR3 is 17 residues long. Trimming at V came to 5 bases and at J to 5 bases, leaving 10 bases not matched to a gene. Germline CDR1 and CDR2: MNHEY and SVGEGT. The DNA for the CDR3 is TGTGCCAGCAGTCCCGGACTAGCGGGGGGTCGGGTGGAGACCCAGTACTTC. It is translated as CASSPGLAGGRVETQYF.

This clonotype was observed a handful of times. The chain carries TRBV12-3 or TRBV12-4 and TRBJ1-4, with D maybe TRBD1 (6 bases). The CDR3 is 14 amino acids. The V end lost 5 bases, the J end lost 8 bases, and 15 bases lay between the germline ends. For the CDR3, the DNA is TGTGCCAGCAGTCCTACAGGGTACGGCGAAAAACTGTTTTTT. The encoded protein is CASSPTGYGEKLFF.

The table lists this clonotype with a few counts. The chain combines TRBV19 with TRBJ2-7; no firm D call. From germline, CDR1 is LNHDA and CDR2 SQIVND (reference sequence). The CDR3 is 11 residues long. The germline V and J ends were trimmed by 11 bases and 3 bases, with 11 bases remaining between them. CDR3 loop: CAGPSLYEQYV. DNA for the CDR3: TGTGCCGGACCAAGTCTCTACGAGCAGTACGTC.

V is TRBV12-3 or TRBV12-4 and J is TRBJ2-3; 9 bases align to TRBD2. This CDR3 region has 14 residues. J gave up 5 bases and V 6 bases, and 6 bases lay outside the gene matches. CDR3: CASSHAGGKDTQYF. CDR3 coding DNA: TGTGCCAGCAGCCACGCGGGGGGGAAAGATACGCAGTATTTT.

This clonotype was counted many times. The chain is built from TRBV5-1 and TRBJ2-7; D assignment may be TRBD1 or TRBD2 (5 bases each). This CDR3 has 13 residues. Germline lookup yields CDR1 SGHRS and CDR2 YFSETQ. The V and J ends lost 3 bases and 4 bases respectively, with 11 bases between them. CDR3 in amino acids: CASSSGTVYEQYF. Here the CDR3 DNA reads TGCGCCAGCAGCTCCGGGACCGTATACGAGCAGTACTTC.

The rearrangement joins TRBV13 to TRBJ2-7, with D hard to call. V was cut by 5 bases and J by 0 bases, with 14 bases left in between. The CDR3 sequence is 15 residues long. Germline V lookup: CDR1 PRHDT, CDR2 FYEKMQ (reference sequence). The DNA of the CDR3 is TGTGCCAGCAGCGCTGAAGGGATGAGCTCCTACGAGCAGTACGTC. Translation gives CASSAEGMSSYEQYV.

V is TRBV28 and J is TRBJ1-4; D is ambiguous. The length of the CDR3 is 13 residues. CDR1 and CDR2 from the germline V gene are MDHEN and SYDVKM. V lost 9 bases and J lost 5, with 13 bases in between. The CDR3 sequence: CASTKAGNEKLFF. As DNA, the CDR3 is TGTGCCAGTACAAAAGCGGGAAATGAAAAACTGTTTTTT.

The CDR3 DNA follows: TGCGCCAGCAGCCCCCCGGGCCTCTACGAGCAGTACTTC. It encodes CASSPPGLYEQYF. The V and J genes are TRBV5-1 and TRBJ2-7; D is unclear. CDR1 SGHRS and CDR2 YFSETQ come from the germline V gene. V was shortened by 4 bases and J by 3 bases, with 11 bases between the two germline ends. The CDR3 has 13 residues.

This clonotype has only a few counts. The J gene is TRBJ1-6, the V gene TRBV7-3; 9 bases map to TRBD1. With V trimmed by 5 bases and J by 10 bases, 6 bases remained unmatched. Germline CDR1 and CDR2: SGHTA and FQGTGA. The CDR3 is 14 amino acids. The CDR3 region is CASSQGTGRSPLHF. DNA of the CDR3: TGTGCCAGCAGCCAGGGGACAGGGCGGTCACCCCTCCACTTT.

This clonotype was observed a handful of times. This chain uses TRBV7-2 with TRBJ2-5, with 9 bases lining up with TRBD2. Looked up from germline, CDR1 is SGHTA and CDR2 is FQGNSA. Trimming removed 3 bases from V and 0 bases from J; junction bases left unmatched: 5. This CDR3 is built from 16 residues. The CDR3 DNA reads TGTGCCAGCAGCTTTGCGCGGGGGGGGTACCAAGAGACCCAGTACTTC. Amino acids: CASSFARGGYQETQYF. Full variable domain (rest looked up from reference TRBV7-2 and TRBJ2-5): GAGVSQSPSNKVTEKGKDVELRCDPISGHTALYWYRQSLGQGLEFLIYFQGNSAPDKSGLPSDRFSAERTGGSVSTLTIQRTQQEDSAVYLCASSFARGGYQETQYFGPGTRLLVL.

The gene calls are TRBV25-1 and TRBJ1-1; D unclear. Between the trimmed V and J ends, which lost 7 bases and 4 bases, there was a span of 13 bases. The CDR3 has 13 amino acids. The germline V gene has CDR1 MGHDK and CDR2 SYGVNS. The DNA of the CDR3 is TGTGCCAGCAAACTAGGGTACTTCACTGAAGCTTTCTTT. The encoded protein is CASKLGYFTEAFF.

The V call is TRBV6-1, the J call TRBJ2-7; D possibly corresponds to TRBD1 (6 bases). The ends were cut back, 7 bases at V and 1 base at J, with 17 bases in the middle. The CDR3 consists of 15 residues. The germline V gene has CDR1 MNHNS and CDR2 SASEGT. The DNA of the CDR3 is TGTGCCAGCAAAGGGTTTCGGACAGCGTCCTACGAGCAGTACTTC. As protein: CASKGFRTASYEQYF.

This rearrangement joins TRBV11-2 to TRBJ1-1; D gene ambiguous. Trimming cost V 4 bases and J 2 bases, with 11 bases left between them. CDR1 is SGHAT, CDR2 FQNNGV, per germline. This CDR3 is built from 14 residues. CDR3 nucleotide sequence: TGTGCCAGCAGCTCTAGAGGTTCCAACACTGAAGCTTTCTTT. This encodes CASSSRGSNTEAFF.

The chain employs TRBV18 and TRBJ1-5; no definite D call. The length of the CDR3 is 16 residues. The V gene lost 2 bases and the J gene lost 4 bases, with 15 bases spanning the gap. Germline CDR1 KGHSH, CDR2 LQKENI. CDR3 coding DNA: TGTGCCAGCTCACCAAGTACGGCAGCGCTGAATCAGCCCCAGCATTTT. Its protein product is CASSPSTAALNQPQHF.

The chain carries TRBV5-1 and TRBJ1-1, with D unresolved. Germline loops: CDR1 SGHRS, CDR2 YFSETQ. The CDR3 covers 13 residues. V was pared by 4 bases and J by 1 base, with 8 bases between. In DNA form, the CDR3 reads TGCGCCAGCAGCCTGTGGCAGAACACTGAAGCTTTCTTT. Residues: CASSLWQNTEAFF.

This clonotype was observed a few times. The V and J genes are TRBV6-5 and TRBJ1-1; tentatively, D is TRBD1 (6 bases). Trimming took 0 bases from V and 0 from J, leaving 11 bases between them. The germline gives CDR1 MNHEY, CDR2 SVGAGI. This CDR3 has 16 amino acids. CDR3 amino acids: CASSYSRDTLNTEAFF. The CDR3, as DNA: TGTGCCAGCAGTTACTCCCGGGACACTCTGAACACTGAAGCTTTCTTT.

This clonotype came up a few times. The CDR3 loop is CASSYSNSPLHF. CDR3 in DNA: TGTGCCAGCAGTTACTCAAATTCACCCCTCCACTTT. The rearrangement uses TRBV6-5 and TRBJ1-6; D unclear. Trimming left V 0 bases short and J 7 bases short, with 1 base between. Germline assignment: CDR1 MNHEY and CDR2 SVGAGI. The length of the CDR3 is 12 residues.

With respect to this clonotype: One junction end does not reproduce the germline sequence, and a read error may be involved. This chain uses TRBV9 with TRBJ2-1, with D perhaps given as TRBD1 or TRBD2 (5 bases each). Germline lookup yields CDR1 SGDLS and CDR2 YYNGEE. The CDR3 loop spans 16 amino acids. The CDR3 nucleotides are TGTGCCAGCAGCGTAGACGGGACCCACTCCTACAGTGAGCAGTTCTTC. It is translated as CASSVDGTHSYSEQFF.

The J gene is TRBJ1-2, the V gene TRBV6-1; D is unclear. The CDR3 is 13 residues long. The germline gives CDR1 MNHNS, CDR2 SASEGT. V gave up 2 bases and J gave up 3 bases, with 7 bases separating them. In DNA form, the CDR3 reads TGTGCCAGCAGTGAAAGCAGCGACTATGGCTACACCTTC. It specifies CASSESSDYGYTF.

This rearrangement joins TRBV29-1 to TRBJ1-4, with no clear D. This CDR3 has 12 amino acids. V was cut by 2 bases and J by 8 bases, with 9 bases left in between. Germline lookup yields CDR1 SQVTM and CDR2 ANQGSEA. CDR3 residues: CSVEIGSEKLFF. The CDR3 DNA follows: TGCAGCGTTGAAATCGGATCGGAAAAACTGTTTTTT.

The CDR3 spells CSAHWGAQETQYF. CDR3 nucleotide sequence: TGCAGTGCTCACTGGGGAGCCCAAGAGACCCAGTACTTC. This chain uses TRBV20-1 with TRBJ2-5; a possible D gene is TRBD2 (5 bases). The germline V gene encodes CDR1 DFQATT and CDR2 SNEGSKA (reference sequence). This CDR3 spans 13 amino acids. The V end lost 5 bases, the J end lost 1 base, and 11 bases lay between the germline ends.

A few counts support this clonotype. The V and J genes are TRBV7-8 and TRBJ2-1, with TRBD1 matching 7 bases. With 7 bases clipped from V and 3 bases from J, the junction kept 9 bases outside the gene matches. The germline V gene has CDR1 SGHVS and CDR2 FQNEAQ. This CDR3 contains 15 residues. The CDR3 DNA reads as TGTGCCAGCACCGAAATGGGACAGTTCTACAATGAGCAGTTCTTC. Protein: CASTEMGQFYNEQFF.